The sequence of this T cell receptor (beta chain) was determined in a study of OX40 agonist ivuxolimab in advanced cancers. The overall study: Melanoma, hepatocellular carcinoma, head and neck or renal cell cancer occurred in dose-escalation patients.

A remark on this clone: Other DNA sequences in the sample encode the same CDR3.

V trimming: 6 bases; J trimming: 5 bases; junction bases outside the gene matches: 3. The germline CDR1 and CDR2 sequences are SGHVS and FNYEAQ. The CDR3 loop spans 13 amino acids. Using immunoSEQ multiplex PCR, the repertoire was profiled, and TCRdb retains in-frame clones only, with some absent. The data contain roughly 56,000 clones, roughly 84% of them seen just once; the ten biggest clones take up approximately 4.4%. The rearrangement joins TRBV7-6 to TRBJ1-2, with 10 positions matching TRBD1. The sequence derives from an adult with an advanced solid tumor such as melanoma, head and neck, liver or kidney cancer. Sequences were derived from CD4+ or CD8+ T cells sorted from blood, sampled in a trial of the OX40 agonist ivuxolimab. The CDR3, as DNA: TGTGCCAGCAGTCCGGGACAGGGGTATGGCTACACCTTC. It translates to CASSPGQGYGYTF.